The entry below gives a single T cell receptor beta chain sequence along with its context. V was pared by 5 bases and J by 3 bases, with 12 bases of the junction left unmatched. CDR1 SGHNT and CDR2 YYREEE come from the germline V gene (reference sequence). The CDR3 consists of 17 residues. The data belong to a study of blood T cell repertoires in COVID-19. The repertoire was sequenced with immunoSEQ multiplex PCR; TCRdb's copy has only in-frame clones and lacks some. The sample yields 150,000 or so clones, about 90% seen once. The chain couples TRBV5-4 to TRBJ2-3; TRBD2 aligns across 10 bases. This sequence was found in a human donor with acute COVID-19. The donor label of this sample is uncertain. The sample consisted of PBMCs or T cells enriched from blood (not recorded which). The CDR3 DNA reads as TGTGCCAGCAGACCTAGCGGGGGCGATGTTTCGACAGATACGCAGTATTTT. This codes for CASRPSGGDVSTDTQYF.